The rows below give T cell receptor beta chains drawn from one sample of a study of blood T cell repertoires in COVID-19. The assay was immunoSEQ multiplex PCR, and TCRdb's table has in-frame clones only and misses some. In the table there are 95,000 to 100,000 clones, approximately 84% of which are singletons. Sequencing input: peripheral blood. These receptors were taken from an older woman with acute or convalescent COVID-19. Each CDR3 is given with its conserved first and last residue. The order of the fields is J gene, V gene, D gene, clone size, CDR3 protein, CDR3 DNA. The D gene is left open where the match is weak. Clone size appears in some rows only: once, few, many, or a class for an expanded clone.

TRBJ2-5,TRBV5-5,TRBD1,NA,CASSLATQGALKTQYF,TGTGCCAGCAGCTTGGCCACTCAGGGGGCGTTGAAGACCCAGTACTTC
TRBJ2-5,TRBV5-1,NA,few,CASSLSAGRVIETQYF,TGCGCCAGCAGCTTGTCGGCTGGCAGGGTGATTGAGACCCAGTACTTC
TRBJ2-2,TRBV5-1,NA,NA,CASSLEVQGTGELFF,TGCGCCAGCAGCTTGGAGGTCCAGGGGACCGGGGAGCTGTTTTTT
TRBJ1-2,TRBV19,NA,NA,CASSFRVDGYTF,TGTGCCAGTAGTTTCCGGGTTGATGGCTACACCTTC
TRBJ1-1,TRBV5-4,NA,NA,CASSLPGTSVEAFF,TGTGCCAGCAGCCTCCCCGGGACATCAGTCGAAGCTTTCTTT
TRBJ2-3,TRBV11-3,TRBD2,NA,CASSLGIAGAGDTQYF,TGTGCCAGCAGCTTAGGAATAGCGGGGGCCGGAGATACGCAGTATTTT
TRBJ1-5,TRBV3-1/TRBV3-2,TRBD1,NA,CASSQRQGGNQPQHF,TGTGCCAGCAGCCAAAGACAGGGGGGTAACCAGCCCCAGCATTTT
TRBJ2-7,TRBV5-4,NA,NA,CASSPGLGRGEQYF,TGTGCCAGCAGCCCGGGGTTGGGTCGGGGGGAGCAGTACTTC
TRBJ2-5,TRBV6-1,TRBD2,NA,CASSASGTSVQETQYF,TGTGCCAGCAGTGCTTCCGGGACTAGCGTACAAGAGACCCAGTACTTC
TRBJ2-7,TRBV7-2,NA,NA,CASSLDRATPYEQYF,TGTGCCAGCAGCTTAGACAGGGCGACCCCCTACGAGCAGTACTTC
TRBJ1-3,TRBV7-2,NA,NA,CASSLSQGSGGNTIYF,TGTGCCAGCAGCTTATCCCAGGGGAGTGGTGGAAACACCATATATTTT
TRBJ2-2,TRBV7-2,TRBD2,NA,CASSLAGGLAAGELFF,TGTGCCAGCAGCTTAGCAGGGGGACTAGCGGCCGGGGAGCTGTTTTTT
TRBJ1-4,TRBV24-1,TRBD1,NA,CATSDRQGGYEKLFF,TGTGCCACCAGTGATCGACAGGGTGGATATGAAAAACTGTTTTTT
TRBJ1-1,TRBV12-3/TRBV12-4,NA,few,CASSFRRNTEAFF,TGTGCCAGCAGTTTTAGGAGAAACACTGAAGCTTTCTTT
TRBJ2-7,TRBV4-3,TRBD2,NA,CASSQVLAGDLYEQYF,TGCGCCAGCAGCCAAGTGCTCGCGGGGGACCTCTACGAGCAGTACTTC
TRBJ1-2,TRBV6-5,NA,NA,CASSYQGRGYGYTF,TGTGCCAGCAGTTATCAGGGTAGGGGCTATGGCTACACCTTC
TRBJ2-7,TRBV6-5,TRBD1,NA,CASSFGTGTYEQYF,TGTGCCAGCAGTTTCGGGACAGGGACCTACGAGCAGTACTTC
TRBJ1-1,TRBV10-3,TRBD1,NA,CAISGGDRGPGFF,TGTGCCATCAGTGGGGGGGACAGGGGGCCCGGGTTTTTT
TRBJ2-3,TRBV6-2/TRBV6-3,NA,NA,CASSYSRGTDTQYF,TGTGCCAGCAGTTACTCTCGGGGCACAGATACGCAGTATTTT
TRBJ2-7,TRBV28,TRBD1,NA,CASSSVRGRREQYF,TGTGCCAGCAGTTCGGTCAGGGGGCGTAGGGAGCAGTACTTC
TRBJ1-4,TRBV5-1,NA,NA,CASSFGTGWGTNEKLFF,TGCGCCAGCAGCTTCGGTACAGGGTGGGGAACTAATGAAAAACTGTTTTTT
TRBJ1-4,TRBV11-1,NA,NA,CASSLGGYEKLFF,TGTGCCAGCAGCTTAGGCGGATACGAAAAACTGTTTTTT
TRBJ2-1,TRBV25-1,NA,NA,CASSLLARGEQFF,TGTGCCAGCTCTTTACTAGCACGGGGTGAGCAGTTCTTC
TRBJ1-6,TRBV3-1/TRBV3-2,NA,NA,CASSQDRAYNSPLHF,TGTGCCAGCAGCCAAGACAGGGCCTATAATTCACCCCTCCACTTT
TRBJ1-5,TRBV28,NA,NA,CASSGPLRESNQPQHF,TGTGCCAGCAGCGGTCCCCTTAGAGAAAGCAATCAGCCCCAGCATTTT
TRBJ1-6,TRBV6-5,NA,NA,CASKGTVNSPLHF,TGTGCCAGCAAAGGGACTGTTAATTCACCCCTCCACTTT
TRBJ1-1,TRBV7-3,TRBD1,NA,CASSMTGGFTEAFF,TGTGCCAGCAGCATGACAGGGGGCTTCACTGAAGCTTTCTTT
TRBJ2-1,TRBV7-9,NA,NA,CASSLEGDWTTKTHEQFF,TGTGCCAGCAGCTTAGAAGGGGATTGGACTACCAAAACCCATGAGCAGTTCTTC
TRBJ2-2,TRBV7-9,TRBD1,once,CASSPGQSTGELFF,TGTGCCAGCAGCCCGGGACAGTCCACCGGGGAGCTGTTTTTT
TRBJ1-5,TRBV19,NA,NA,CASTTTGLGTGNQPQHF,TGTGCCAGTACTACCACAGGGCTCGGAACGGGCAATCAGCCCCAGCATTTT
TRBJ2-3,TRBV3-1/TRBV3-2,NA,NA,CASSQWEDTQYF,TGTGCCAGCAGCCAATGGGAGGATACGCAGTATTTT
TRBJ2-7,TRBV28,NA,NA,CASSEQTVFGDGGYEQYF,TGTGCCAGCAGCGAGCAAACCGTGTTCGGCGATGGAGGATACGAGCAGTACTTC
TRBJ1-2,TRBV3-1/TRBV3-2,NA,NA,CASSQGTQERYGYTF,TGTGCCAGCAGCCAAGGCACCCAGGAAAGGTATGGCTACACCTTC
TRBJ1-5,TRBV10-2,NA,few,CASSETGNQPQHF,TGCGCCAGCAGTGAGACCGGGAATCAGCCCCAGCATTTT
TRBJ1-1,TRBV4-2,TRBD1,NA,CASSQEGTGVTEAFF,TGTGCCAGCAGCCAAGAAGGGACAGGGGTTACTGAAGCTTTCTTT
TRBJ1-1,TRBV11-2,NA,once,CASSLQQGGQTEAFF,TGTGCCAGCAGCTTACAGCAGGGAGGTCAGACTGAAGCTTTCTTT
TRBJ2-2,TRBV5-1,NA,NA,CASSPAGSGELFF,TGCGCCAGCAGTCCGGCCGGGTCCGGGGAGCTGTTTTTT
TRBJ2-5,TRBV15,NA,once,CATSREGGWGETQYF,TGTGCCACCAGCAGAGAAGGAGGGTGGGGAGAGACCCAGTACTTC
TRBJ2-1,TRBV3-1/TRBV3-2,TRBD2,NA,CASSPGRGAIAYNEQFF,TGTGCCAGCAGTCCCGGGCGGGGGGCAATAGCCTACAATGAGCAGTTCTTC
TRBJ1-2,TRBV5-1,TRBD1,NA,CASSGGQGANGYTF,TGCGCCAGCAGCGGGGGACAGGGGGCGAATGGCTACACCTTC
TRBJ2-1,TRBV11-2,NA,NA,CASSSKTNVASNEQFF,TGTGCCAGCAGCTCCAAAACTAATGTCGCAAGCAATGAGCAGTTCTTC